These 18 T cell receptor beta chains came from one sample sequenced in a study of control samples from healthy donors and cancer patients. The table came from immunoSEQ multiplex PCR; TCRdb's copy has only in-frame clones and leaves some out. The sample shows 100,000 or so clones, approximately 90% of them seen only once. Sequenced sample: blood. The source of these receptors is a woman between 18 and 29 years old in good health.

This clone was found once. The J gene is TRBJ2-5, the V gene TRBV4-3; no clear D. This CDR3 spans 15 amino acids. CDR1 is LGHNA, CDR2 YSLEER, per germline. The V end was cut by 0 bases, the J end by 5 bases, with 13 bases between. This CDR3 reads CASSQDRLGLETQYF. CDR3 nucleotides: TGCGCCAGCAGCCAAGATCGATTGGGGTTGGAGACCCAGTACTTC.

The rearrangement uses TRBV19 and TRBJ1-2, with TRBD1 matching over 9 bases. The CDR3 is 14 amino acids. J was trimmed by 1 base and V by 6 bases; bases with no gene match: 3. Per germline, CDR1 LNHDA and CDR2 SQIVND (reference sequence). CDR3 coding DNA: TGTGCCAGTAGAGAGACAGGGGGTAACTATGGCTACACCTTC. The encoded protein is CASRETGGNYGYTF.

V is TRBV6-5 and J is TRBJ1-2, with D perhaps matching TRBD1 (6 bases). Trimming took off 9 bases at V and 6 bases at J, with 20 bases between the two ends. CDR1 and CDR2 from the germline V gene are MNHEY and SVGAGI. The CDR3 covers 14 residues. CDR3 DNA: TGTGCCAGTAGAGGGTTGGGGGGCGCGAATGGCTACACCTTC. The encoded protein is CASRGLGGANGYTF.

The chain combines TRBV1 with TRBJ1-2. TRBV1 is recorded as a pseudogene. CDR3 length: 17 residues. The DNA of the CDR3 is TGCACCAGCAGCCAAGAGAGGGTGAAAGGGACCTATTATGGCTACACCTTC. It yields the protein CTSSQERVKGTYYGYTF.

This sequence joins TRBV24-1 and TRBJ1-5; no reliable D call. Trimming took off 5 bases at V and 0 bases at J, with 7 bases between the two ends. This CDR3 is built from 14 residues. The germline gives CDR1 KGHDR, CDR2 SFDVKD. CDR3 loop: CATSGELSNQPQHF. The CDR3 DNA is TGTGCCACCAGTGGGGAGCTTAGCAATCAGCCCCAGCATTTT.

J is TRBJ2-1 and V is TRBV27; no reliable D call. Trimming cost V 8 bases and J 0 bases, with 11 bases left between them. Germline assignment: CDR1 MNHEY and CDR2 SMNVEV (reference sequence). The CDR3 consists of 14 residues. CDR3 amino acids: CASALEPSYNEQFF. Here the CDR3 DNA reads TGTGCCAGCGCCCTTGAACCCTCCTACAATGAGCAGTTCTTC.

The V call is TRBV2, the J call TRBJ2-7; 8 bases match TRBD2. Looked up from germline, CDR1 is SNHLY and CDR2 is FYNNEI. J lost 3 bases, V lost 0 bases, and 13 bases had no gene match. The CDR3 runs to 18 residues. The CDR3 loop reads CASSEALFSGIKGYEQYF. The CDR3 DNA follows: TGTGCCAGCAGTGAAGCGCTTTTTAGCGGGATCAAGGGCTACGAGCAGTACTTC.

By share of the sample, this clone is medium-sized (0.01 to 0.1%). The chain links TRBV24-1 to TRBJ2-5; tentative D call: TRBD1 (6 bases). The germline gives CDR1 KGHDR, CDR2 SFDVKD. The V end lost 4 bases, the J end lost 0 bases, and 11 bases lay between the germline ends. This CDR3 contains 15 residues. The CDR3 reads CATSDHREYQETQYF. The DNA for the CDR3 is TGTGCCACCAGTGACCACAGGGAGTACCAAGAGACCCAGTACTTC.

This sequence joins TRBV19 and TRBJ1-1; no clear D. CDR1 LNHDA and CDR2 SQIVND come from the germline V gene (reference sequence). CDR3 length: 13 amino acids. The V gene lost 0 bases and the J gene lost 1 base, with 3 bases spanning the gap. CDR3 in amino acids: CASSIDQNTEAFF. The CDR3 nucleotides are TGTGCCAGTAGTATAGACCAGAACACTGAAGCTTTCTTT. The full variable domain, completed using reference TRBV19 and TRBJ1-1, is DGGITQSPKYLFRKEGQNVTLSCEQNLNHDAMYWYRQDPGQGLRLIYYSQIVNDFQKGDIAEGYSVSREKKESFPLTVTSAQKNPTAFYLCASSIDQNTEAFFGQGTRLTVV.

This CDR3 reads CAWSVKAGGNEQFF. In DNA form, the CDR3 reads TGTGCCTGGAGTGTAAAAGCGGGAGGCAATGAGCAGTTCTTC. The chain employs TRBV30 and TRBJ2-1, with TRBD2 matching over 9 bases. The CDR3 totals 14 residues. The germline CDR1 and CDR2 sequences are GTSNPN and SVGIG (reference sequence). V dropped 0 bases and J dropped 6; count of bases not matched to a gene: 3.

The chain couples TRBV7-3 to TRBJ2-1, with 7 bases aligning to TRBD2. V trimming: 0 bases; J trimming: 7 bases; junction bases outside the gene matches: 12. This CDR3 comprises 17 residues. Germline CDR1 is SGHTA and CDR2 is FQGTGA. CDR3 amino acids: CASSLTVSGGSRNEQFF. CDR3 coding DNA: TGTGCCAGCAGCTTAACGGTCAGTGGCGGGAGTCGGAATGAGCAGTTCTTC. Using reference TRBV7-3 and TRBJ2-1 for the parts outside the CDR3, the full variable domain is GAGVSQTPSNKVTEKGKYVELRCDPISGHTALYWYRQSLGQGPEFLIYFQGTGAADDSGLPNDRFFAVRPEGSVSTLKIQRTERGDSAVYLCASSLTVSGGSRNEQFFGPGTRLTVL.

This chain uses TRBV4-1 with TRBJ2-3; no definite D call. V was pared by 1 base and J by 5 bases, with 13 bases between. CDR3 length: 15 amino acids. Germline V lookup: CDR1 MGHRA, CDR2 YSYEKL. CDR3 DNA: TGCGCCAGCAGCCAAGTACGCTGGGTTCGAGATACGCAGTATTTT. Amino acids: CASSQVRWVRDTQYF.

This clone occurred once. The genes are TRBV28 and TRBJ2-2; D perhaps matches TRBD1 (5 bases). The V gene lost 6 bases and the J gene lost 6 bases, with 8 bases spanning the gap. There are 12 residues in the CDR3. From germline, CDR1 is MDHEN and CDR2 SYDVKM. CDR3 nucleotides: TGTGCCAGCAGCCCAGGGCCCGGGGAGCTGTTTTTT. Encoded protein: CASSPGPGELFF.

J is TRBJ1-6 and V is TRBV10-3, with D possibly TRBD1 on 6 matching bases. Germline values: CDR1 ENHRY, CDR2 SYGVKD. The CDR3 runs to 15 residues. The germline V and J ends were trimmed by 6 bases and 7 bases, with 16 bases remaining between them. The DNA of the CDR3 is TGTGCCATCAGCCCCCTGGGGGGCGAGAATTCACCCCTCCACTTT. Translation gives CAISPLGGENSPLHF.

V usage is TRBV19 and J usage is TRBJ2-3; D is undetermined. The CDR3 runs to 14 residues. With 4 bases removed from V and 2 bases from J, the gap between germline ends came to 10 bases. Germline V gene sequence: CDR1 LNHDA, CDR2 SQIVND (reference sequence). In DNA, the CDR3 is TGTGCCAGTAGTACCCCTGCCCCCACAGATACGCAGTATTTT. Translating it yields CASSTPAPTDTQYF.

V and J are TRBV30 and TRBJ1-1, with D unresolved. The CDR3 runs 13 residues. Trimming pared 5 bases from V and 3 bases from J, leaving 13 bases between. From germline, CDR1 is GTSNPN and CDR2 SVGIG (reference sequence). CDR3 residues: CAWVPVSDTEAFF. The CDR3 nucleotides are TGTGCCTGGGTCCCAGTTAGTGACACTGAAGCTTTCTTT. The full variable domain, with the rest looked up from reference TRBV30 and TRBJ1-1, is SQTIHQWPATLVQPVGSPLSLECTVEGTSNPNLYWYRQAAGRGLQLLFYSVGIGQISSEVPQNLSASRPQDRQFILSSKKLLLSDSGFYLCAWVPVSDTEAFFGQGTRLTVV.

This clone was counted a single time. CDR3 region: CSVRTGPEQYF. In DNA, the CDR3 is TGCAGCGTTCGGACGGGACCCGAGCAGTACTTC. The chain is built from TRBV29-1 and TRBJ2-7; either TRBD1 or TRBD2 may supply D (5 bases each). CDR1 is SQVTM and CDR2 is ANQGSEA in the germline V gene. Trimming stripped 5 bases from V and 6 bases from J, with 11 bases between. This CDR3 spans 11 amino acids.

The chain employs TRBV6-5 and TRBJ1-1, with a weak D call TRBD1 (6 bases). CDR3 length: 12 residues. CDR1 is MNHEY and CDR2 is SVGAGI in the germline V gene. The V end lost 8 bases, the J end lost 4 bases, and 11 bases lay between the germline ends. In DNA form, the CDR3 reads TGTGCCAGCTTAGACAGGAGCACTGAAGCTTTCTTT. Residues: CASLDRSTEAFF.